A selection of T cell receptor beta chains follows, all from one sample in a study of beta chain features in type 1 diabetes. Profiled with immunoSEQ multiplex PCR; TCRdb holds only in-frame clones, not every one. The table lists some 350,000 clones, roughly 13% of them singletons. Sequences were obtained from naive CD4+ T cells from blood. Receptors originate from a woman under 30 with type 1 diabetes. Each CDR3 is given with its conserved first and last residue. A D gene is named only where the DNA matches it firmly. Rows give clone size only sometimes, using once, few, many, or a class for an expanded clone.

few	TRBV5-1	TRBD1	TRBJ2-6	CASTTQNEGAGGANVLTF	TGCGCCAGCACGACCCAAAACGAGGGGGCCGGAGGGGCCAACGTCCTGACTTTC
few	TRBV30	NA	TRBJ2-5	CAWSPKETQYF	TGTGCCTGGAGTCCTAAAGAGACCCAGTACTTC
NA	TRBV30	TRBD1	TRBJ2-5	CAWSSQGAREETQYF	TGTGCCTGGAGTTCCCAGGGGGCGCGTGAAGAGACCCAGTACTTC
NA	TRBV30	NA	TRBJ1-5	CAWSDWTGNQPQHF	TGTGCCTGGAGTGACTGGACGGGAAATCAGCCCCAGCATTTT
few	TRBV2	NA	TRBJ2-1	CASSETGGQPYNEQFF	TGTGCCAGCAGTGAGACCGGGGGACAGCCGTACAATGAGCAGTTCTTC
few	TRBV19	NA	TRBJ2-7	CASSSDSPAYEQYF	TGTGCCAGTAGTTCAGACTCCCCGGCGTACGAGCAGTACTTC
NA	TRBV6-6	NA	TRBJ1-2	CASSYGSGGLGYTF	TGTGCCAGCAGTTACGGGTCGGGGGGGCTTGGCTACACCTTC
few	TRBV4-3	TRBD2	TRBJ2-1	CASSQERLESTSRSYNEQFF	TGCGCCAGCAGCCAGGAAAGATTAGAATCGACTAGCCGTTCCTACAATGAGCAGTTCTTC
NA	TRBV2	TRBD1	TRBJ2-7	CASRRTGTYEQYF	TGTGCCAGCAGGAGGACAGGGACCTACGAGCAGTACTTC
NA	TRBV6-1	NA	TRBJ2-1	CASHPQMYNEQFF	TGTGCCAGCCACCCACAGATGTACAATGAGCAGTTCTTC